This TCR beta chain was documented in a study of metastatic and nonmetastatic thyroid tumors. Study-wide background: Malignant thyroid and benign thyroid patients provided blood and tumor or nodule tissue whose repertoires were compared. Study-wide findings and caveats: It was reportedly found that TCR beta diversity was significantly higher in malignant thyroid tumors than in benign nodules, a difference seen in both blood and tumor samples.

By frequency in the sample, this clone is medium-sized. Its matching antigen is unknown. Source study methods: For papillary thyroid cancer, a distant-metastasis classifier was constructed from CDR3 differences observed across clinicopathological groups. TCRdb re-clonotyped the PCR reads via MiXCR. The V and J calls shown here were made by TCRdb, not taken from the authors' results. The data contain roughly 16,000 clones, 30% to 40% of them singletons. CDR3 length: 15 amino acids. Germline lookup yields CDR1 LGHNA and CDR2 YSLEER. The V end lost 1 base, the J end lost 10 bases, and 17 bases lay between the germline ends. Thyroid surgery was preceded by no treatment in any patient.

This TCR was recovered from a female donor with papillary thyroid cancer or a benign thyroid nodule (not recorded which). Some clones in this sample may be carry-over from other donors' samples. The sample taken for sequencing was blood. The chain is built from TRBV4-3 and TRBJ2-1, with D tentatively TRBD1 or TRBD2 (5 bases each). The CDR3 here is CASSQGLAEWDEQFF. The CDR3 coding sequence is TGCGCCAGCAGCCAAGGGTTAGCAGAGTGGGACGAGCAGTTCTTC.